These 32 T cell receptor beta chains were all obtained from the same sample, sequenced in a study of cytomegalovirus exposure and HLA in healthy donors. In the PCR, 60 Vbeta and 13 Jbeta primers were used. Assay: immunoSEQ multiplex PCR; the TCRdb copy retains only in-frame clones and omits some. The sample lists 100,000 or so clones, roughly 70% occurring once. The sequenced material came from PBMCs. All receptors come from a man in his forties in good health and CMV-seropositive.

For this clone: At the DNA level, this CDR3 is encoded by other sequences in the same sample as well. The CDR3 sequence is CASSVGQGNQPQHF. Written as DNA, the CDR3 is TGTGCCAGCAGCGTGGGACAGGGCAATCAGCCCCAGCATTTT. The rearrangement links TRBV9 to TRBJ1-5, with TRBD1 matching 8 bases. CDR3 length: 14 residues. CDR1 is SGDLS, CDR2 YYNGEE, per germline. With V trimmed by 2 bases and J by 2 bases, 0 bases remained unmatched.

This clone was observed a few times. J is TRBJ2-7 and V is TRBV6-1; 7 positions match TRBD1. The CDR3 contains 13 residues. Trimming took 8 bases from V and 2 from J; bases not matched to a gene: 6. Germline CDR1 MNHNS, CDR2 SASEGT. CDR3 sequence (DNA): TGTGCCAGCGCACCCGGGACAGCCTACGAGCAGTACGTC. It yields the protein CASAPGTAYEQYV.

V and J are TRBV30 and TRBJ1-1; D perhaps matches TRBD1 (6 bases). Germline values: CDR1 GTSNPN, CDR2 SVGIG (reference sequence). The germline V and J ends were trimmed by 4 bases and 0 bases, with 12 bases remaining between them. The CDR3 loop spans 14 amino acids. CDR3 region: CAWKFGQLNTEAFF. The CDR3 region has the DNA TGTGCCTGGAAATTCGGACAGCTGAACACTGAAGCTTTCTTT.

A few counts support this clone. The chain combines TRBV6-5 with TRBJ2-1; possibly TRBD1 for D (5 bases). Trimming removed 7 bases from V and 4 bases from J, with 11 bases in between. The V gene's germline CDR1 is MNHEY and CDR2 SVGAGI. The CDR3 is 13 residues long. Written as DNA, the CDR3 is TGTGCCAGCACCGGACACGTTTACAATGAGCAGTTCTTC. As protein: CASTGHVYNEQFF.

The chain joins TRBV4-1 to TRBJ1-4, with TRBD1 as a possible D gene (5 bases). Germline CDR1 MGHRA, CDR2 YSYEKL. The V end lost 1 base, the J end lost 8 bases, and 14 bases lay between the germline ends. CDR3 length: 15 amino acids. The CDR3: CASSQGGGIAEKLFF. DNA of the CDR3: TGCGCCAGCAGCCAAGGCGGGGGAATAGCCGAAAAACTGTTTTTT.

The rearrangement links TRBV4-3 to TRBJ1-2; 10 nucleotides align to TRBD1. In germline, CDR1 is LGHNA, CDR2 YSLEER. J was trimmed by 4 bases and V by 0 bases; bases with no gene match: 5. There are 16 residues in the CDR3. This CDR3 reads CASSQDRQGASYGYTF. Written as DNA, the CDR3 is TGCGCCAGCAGCCAAGACAGACAGGGGGCGAGCTATGGCTACACCTTC.

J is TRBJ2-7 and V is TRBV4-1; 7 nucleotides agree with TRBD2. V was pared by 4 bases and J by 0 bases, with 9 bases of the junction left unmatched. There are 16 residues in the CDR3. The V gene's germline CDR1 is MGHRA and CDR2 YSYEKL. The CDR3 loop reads CASSPPMGGSSYEQYF. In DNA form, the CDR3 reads TGCGCCAGCAGCCCCCCCATGGGCGGGAGCTCCTACGAGCAGTACTTC.

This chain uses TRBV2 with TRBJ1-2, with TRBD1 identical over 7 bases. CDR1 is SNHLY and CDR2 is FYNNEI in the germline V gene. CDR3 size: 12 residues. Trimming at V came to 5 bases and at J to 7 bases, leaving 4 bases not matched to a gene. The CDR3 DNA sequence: TGTGCCAGCAGTCGACAGGGAAGTGGCTACACCTTC. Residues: CASSRQGSGYTF.

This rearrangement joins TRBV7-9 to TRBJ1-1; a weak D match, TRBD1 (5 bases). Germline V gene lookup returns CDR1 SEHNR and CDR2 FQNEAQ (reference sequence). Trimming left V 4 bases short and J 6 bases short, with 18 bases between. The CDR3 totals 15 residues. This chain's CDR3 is CASSSKDKGWSEAFF. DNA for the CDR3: TGTGCCAGCAGCTCGAAGGACAAGGGATGGTCTGAAGCTTTCTTT.

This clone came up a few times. Here the CDR3 DNA reads TGTGCCAGCAGTATAATGGACAGGGGCACAGATACGCAGTATTTT. Its protein is CASSIMDRGTDTQYF. This chain uses TRBV6-5 with TRBJ2-3; 8 bases agree with TRBD1. CDR1 and CDR2 (germline): MNHEY, SVGAGI. With V trimmed by 5 bases and J by 1 base, 5 bases remained unmatched. CDR3 length equals 15 residues.

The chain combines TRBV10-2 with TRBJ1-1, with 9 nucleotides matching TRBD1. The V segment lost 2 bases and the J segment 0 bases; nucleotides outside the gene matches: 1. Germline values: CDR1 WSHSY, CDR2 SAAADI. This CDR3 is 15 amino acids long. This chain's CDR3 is CASSEGTGMNTEAFF. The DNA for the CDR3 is TGCGCCAGCAGTGAGGGGACAGGGATGAACACTGAAGCTTTCTTT.

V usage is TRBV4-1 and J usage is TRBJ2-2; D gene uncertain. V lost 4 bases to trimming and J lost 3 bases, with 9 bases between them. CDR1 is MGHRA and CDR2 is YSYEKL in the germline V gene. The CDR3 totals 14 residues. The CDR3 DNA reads TGCGCCAGCAGCCGTACTACCTACACCGGGGAGCTGTTTTTT. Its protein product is CASSRTTYTGELFF.

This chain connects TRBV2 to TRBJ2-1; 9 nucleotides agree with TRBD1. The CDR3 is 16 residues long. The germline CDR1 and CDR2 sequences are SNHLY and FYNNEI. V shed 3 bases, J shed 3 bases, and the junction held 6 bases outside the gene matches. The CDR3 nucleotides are TGTGCCAGCAGTGAGGGACAGGGAGATATCTACAATGAGCAGTTCTTC. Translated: CASSEGQGDIYNEQFF.

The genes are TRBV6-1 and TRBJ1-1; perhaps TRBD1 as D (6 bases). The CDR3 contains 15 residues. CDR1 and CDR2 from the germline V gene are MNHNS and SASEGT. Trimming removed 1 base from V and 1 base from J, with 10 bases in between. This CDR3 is CASSEDTGKNTEAFF. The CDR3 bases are TGTGCCAGCAGTGAAGATACAGGGAAGAACACTGAAGCTTTCTTT.

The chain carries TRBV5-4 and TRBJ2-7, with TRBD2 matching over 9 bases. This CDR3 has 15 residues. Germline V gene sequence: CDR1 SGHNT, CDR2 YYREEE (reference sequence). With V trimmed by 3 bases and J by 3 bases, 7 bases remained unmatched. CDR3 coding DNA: TGTGCCAGCAGCTCCTCCAGCGGGAGGAACTACGAGCAGTACTTC. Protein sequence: CASSSSSGRNYEQYF.

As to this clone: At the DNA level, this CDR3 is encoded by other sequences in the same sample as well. As DNA, the CDR3 is TGTGCCAGCAGCCTGGGACAGGGCAATCAGCCCCAGCATTTT. Protein product: CASSLGQGNQPQHF. The gene calls are TRBV7-9 and TRBJ1-5; 8 bases match TRBD1. Germline CDR1 is SEHNR and CDR2 is FQNEAQ (reference sequence). The CDR3 is 14 amino acids. Trimming removed 5 bases from V and 2 bases from J; junction bases left unmatched: 2. The full variable domain, in which reference TRBV7-9 and TRBJ1-5 provide the parts outside the CDR3, is DTGVSQNPRHKITKRGQNVTFRCDPISEHNRLYWYRQTLGQGPEFLTYFQNEAQLEKSRLLSDRFSAERPKGSFSTLEIQRTEQGDSAMYLCASSLGQGNQPQHFGDGTRLSIL.

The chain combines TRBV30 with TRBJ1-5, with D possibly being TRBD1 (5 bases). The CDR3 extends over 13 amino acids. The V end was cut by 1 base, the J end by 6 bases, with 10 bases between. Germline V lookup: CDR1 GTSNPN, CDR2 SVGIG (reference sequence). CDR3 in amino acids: CAWSGGGVQPQHF. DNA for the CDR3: TGTGCCTGGAGTGGGGGAGGGGTTCAGCCCCAGCATTTT.

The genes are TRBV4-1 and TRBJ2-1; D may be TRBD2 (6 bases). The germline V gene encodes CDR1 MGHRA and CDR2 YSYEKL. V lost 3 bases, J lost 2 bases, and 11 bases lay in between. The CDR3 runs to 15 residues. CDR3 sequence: CASSHVGEAYNEQFF. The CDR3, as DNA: TGCGCCAGCAGCCATGTAGGGGAGGCCTACAATGAGCAGTTCTTC.

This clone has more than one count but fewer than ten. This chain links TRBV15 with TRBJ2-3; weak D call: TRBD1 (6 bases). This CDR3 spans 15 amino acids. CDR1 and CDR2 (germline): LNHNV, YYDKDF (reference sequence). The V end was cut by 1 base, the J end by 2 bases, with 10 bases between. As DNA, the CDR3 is TGTGCCACCAGCAGAGTATCAGGGGACACAGATACGCAGTATTTT. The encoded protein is CATSRVSGDTDTQYF.

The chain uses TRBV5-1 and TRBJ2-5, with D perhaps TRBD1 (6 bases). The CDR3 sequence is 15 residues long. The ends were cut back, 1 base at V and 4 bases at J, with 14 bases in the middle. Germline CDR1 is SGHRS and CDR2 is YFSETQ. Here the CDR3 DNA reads TGCGCCAGCAGCTTGACGGACAGCGGACGAGAGACCCAGTACTTC. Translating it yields CASSLTDSGRETQYF. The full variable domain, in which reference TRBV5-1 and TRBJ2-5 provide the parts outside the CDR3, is KAGVTQTPRYLIKTRGQQVTLSCSPISGHRSVSWYQQTPGQGLQFLFEYFSETQRNKGNFPGRFSGRQFSNSRSEMNVSTLELGDSALYLCASSLTDSGRETQYFGPGTRLLVL.

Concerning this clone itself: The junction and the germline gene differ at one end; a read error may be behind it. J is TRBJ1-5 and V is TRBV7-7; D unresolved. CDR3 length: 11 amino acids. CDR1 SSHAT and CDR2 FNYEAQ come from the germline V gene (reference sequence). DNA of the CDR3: TGTGCTAGCAGCTTTGAGGACTACCAGCATTTT. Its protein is CASSFEDYQHF.

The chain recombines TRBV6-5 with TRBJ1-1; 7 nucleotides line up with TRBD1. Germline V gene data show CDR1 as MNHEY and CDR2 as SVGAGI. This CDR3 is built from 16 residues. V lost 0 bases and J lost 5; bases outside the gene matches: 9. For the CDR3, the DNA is TGTGCCAGCAGTTACTCGATGGCGTCAGGGGGGACTGAAGCTTTCTTT. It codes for CASSYSMASGGTEAFF.

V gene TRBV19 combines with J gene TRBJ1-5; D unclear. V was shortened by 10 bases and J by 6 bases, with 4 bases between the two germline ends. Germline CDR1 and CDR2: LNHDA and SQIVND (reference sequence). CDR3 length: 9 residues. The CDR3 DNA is TGTGCCACGGGTCAGCCCCAGCATTTT. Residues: CATGQPQHF. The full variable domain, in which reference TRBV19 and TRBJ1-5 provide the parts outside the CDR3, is DGGITQSPKYLFRKEGQNVTLSCEQNLNHDAMYWYRQDPGQGLRLIYYSQIVNDFQKGDIAEGYSVSREKKESFPLTVTSAQKNPTAFYLCATGQPQHFGDGTRLSIL.

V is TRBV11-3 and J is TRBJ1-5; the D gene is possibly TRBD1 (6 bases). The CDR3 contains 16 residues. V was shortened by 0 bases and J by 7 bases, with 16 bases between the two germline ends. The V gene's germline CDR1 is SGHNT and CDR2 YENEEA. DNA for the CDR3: TGTGCCAGCAGCTTAGAAGCTACAGAACAGGGCCAGCCCCAGCATTTT. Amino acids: CASSLEATEQGQPQHF.

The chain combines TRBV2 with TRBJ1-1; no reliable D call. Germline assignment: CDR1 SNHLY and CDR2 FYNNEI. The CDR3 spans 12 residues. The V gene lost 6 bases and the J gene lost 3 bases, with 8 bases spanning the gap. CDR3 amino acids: CASREDDTEAFF. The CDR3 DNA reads TGTGCCAGCAGGGAGGATGACACTGAAGCTTTCTTT.

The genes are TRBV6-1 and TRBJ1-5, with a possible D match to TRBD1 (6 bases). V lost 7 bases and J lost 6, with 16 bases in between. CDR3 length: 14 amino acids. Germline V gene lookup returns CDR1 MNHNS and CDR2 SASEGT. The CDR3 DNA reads TGTGCCAGCAAAGGCAGGGGTTTTTCTCAGCCCCAGCATTTT. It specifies CASKGRGFSQPQHF.

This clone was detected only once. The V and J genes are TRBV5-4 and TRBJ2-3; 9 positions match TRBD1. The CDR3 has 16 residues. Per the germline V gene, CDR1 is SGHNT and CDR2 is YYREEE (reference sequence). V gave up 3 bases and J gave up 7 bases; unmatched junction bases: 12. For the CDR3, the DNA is TGTGCCAGCAGCTCAAAAACAGGGGGCCCTCCGAATACGCAGTATTTT. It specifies CASSSKTGGPPNTQYF.

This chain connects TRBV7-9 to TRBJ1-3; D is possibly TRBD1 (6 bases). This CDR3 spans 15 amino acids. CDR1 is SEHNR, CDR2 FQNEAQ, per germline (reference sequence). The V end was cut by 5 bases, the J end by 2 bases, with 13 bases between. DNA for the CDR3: TGTGCCAGCAGCCCGGGAACAGGGACTGGAAACACCATATATTTT. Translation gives CASSPGTGTGNTIYF.

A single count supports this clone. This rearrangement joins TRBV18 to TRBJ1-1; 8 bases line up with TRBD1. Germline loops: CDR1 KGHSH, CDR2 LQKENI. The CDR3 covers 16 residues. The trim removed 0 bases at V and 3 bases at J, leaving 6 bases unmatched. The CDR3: CASSPPAGGGHTEAFF. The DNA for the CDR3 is TGTGCCAGCTCACCACCGGCAGGGGGCGGGCACACTGAAGCTTTCTTT.

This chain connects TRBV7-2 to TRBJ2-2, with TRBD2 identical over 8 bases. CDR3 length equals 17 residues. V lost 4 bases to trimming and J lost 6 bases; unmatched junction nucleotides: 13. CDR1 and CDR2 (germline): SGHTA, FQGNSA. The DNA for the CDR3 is TGTGCCAGCAGCTCCCTCGGGGGGGGTCAAGTCGCCGGGGAGCTGTTTTTT. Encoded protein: CASSSLGGGQVAGELFF.

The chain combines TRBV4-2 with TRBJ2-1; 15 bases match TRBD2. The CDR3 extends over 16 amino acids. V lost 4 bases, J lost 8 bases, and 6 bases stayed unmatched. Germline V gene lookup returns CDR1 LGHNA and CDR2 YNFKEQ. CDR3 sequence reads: CASSPWTSGRADEQFF. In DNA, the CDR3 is TGTGCCAGCAGCCCTTGGACTAGCGGGAGGGCCGATGAGCAGTTCTTC.

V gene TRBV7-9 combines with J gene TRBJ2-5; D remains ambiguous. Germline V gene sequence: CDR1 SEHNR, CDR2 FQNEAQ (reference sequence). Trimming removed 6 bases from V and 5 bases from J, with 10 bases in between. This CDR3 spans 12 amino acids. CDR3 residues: CASRLSGETQYF. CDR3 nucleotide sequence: TGTGCCAGCAGGCTGTCCGGGGAGACCCAGTACTTC.